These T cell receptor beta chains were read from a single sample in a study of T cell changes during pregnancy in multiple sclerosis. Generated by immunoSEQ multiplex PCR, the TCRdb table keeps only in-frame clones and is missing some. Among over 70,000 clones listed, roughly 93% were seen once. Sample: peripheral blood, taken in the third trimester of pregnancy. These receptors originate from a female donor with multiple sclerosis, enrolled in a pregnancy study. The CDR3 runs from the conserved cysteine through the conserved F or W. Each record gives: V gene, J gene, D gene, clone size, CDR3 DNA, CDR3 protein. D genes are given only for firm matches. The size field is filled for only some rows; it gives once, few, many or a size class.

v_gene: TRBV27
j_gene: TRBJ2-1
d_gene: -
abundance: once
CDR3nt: TGTGCCAGCAGCTCGGGGTGGGACAATGAGCAGTTCTTC
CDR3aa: CASSSGWDNEQFF

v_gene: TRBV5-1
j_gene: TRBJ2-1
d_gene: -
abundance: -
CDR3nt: TGCGCCAGCAGCTTAATCGATGAGCAGTTCTTC
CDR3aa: CASSLIDEQFF

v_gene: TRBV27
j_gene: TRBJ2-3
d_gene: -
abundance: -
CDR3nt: TGTGCCAGCAGTAGGCTCACGGGTGATACGCAGTATTTT
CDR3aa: CASSRLTGDTQYF

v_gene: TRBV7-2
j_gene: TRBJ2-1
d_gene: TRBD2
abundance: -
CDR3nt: TGTGCCAGCAGCTTTATAGGAATAGCGGGAGGGGATGAGCAGTTCTTC
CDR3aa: CASSFIGIAGGDEQFF

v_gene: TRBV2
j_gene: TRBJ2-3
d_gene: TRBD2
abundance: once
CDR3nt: TGTGCCAGCACCCCCCTTAGCGGGAGGTCAGATACGCAGTATTTT
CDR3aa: CASTPLSGRSDTQYF

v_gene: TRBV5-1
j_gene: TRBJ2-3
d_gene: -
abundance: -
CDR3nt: TGCGCCAGCAGATACACAGATACGCAGTATTTT
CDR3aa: CASRYTDTQYF

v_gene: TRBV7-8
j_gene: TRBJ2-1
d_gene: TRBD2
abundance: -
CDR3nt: TGTGCCAGCAGCTTAGAACTAGCGGGAGCCAATGAGCAGTTCTTC
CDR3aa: CASSLELAGANEQFF

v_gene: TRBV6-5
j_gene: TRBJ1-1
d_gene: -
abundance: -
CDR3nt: TGTGCCAGCATCCCCGACGGGGTGAGTCGCGCTTTCTTT
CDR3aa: CASIPDGVSRAFF

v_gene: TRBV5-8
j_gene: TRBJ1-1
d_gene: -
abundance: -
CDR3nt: TGTGCCAGCAGCTTGGCCGTGGGGGGAACGGCTTTCTTT
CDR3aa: CASSLAVGGTAFF

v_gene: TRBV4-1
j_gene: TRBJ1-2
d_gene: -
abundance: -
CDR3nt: TGCGCCAGCAGCCAAGATCGTGACAGGCTATACTATGGCTACACCTTC
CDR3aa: CASSQDRDRLYYGYTF

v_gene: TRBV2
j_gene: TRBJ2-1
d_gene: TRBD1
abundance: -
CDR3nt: TGTGCCAGCAGAGGACAGGGACCAAATGAGCAGTTCTTC
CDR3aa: CASRGQGPNEQFF

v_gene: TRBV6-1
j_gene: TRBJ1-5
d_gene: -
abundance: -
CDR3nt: TGTGCCAGCAAACGTACCCAGGGCAATCAGCCCCAGCATTTT
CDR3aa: CASKRTQGNQPQHF

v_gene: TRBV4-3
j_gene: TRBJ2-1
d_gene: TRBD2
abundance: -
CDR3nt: TGCGCCAGCAGCCACCTAGCGGGAGGGGACAATGAGCAGTTCTTC
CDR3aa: CASSHLAGGDNEQFF

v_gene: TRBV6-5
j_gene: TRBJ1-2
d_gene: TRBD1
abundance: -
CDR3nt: TGTGCCAGCAGTTACACACAGACAGGGTACTATGGCTACACCTTC
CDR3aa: CASSYTQTGYYGYTF

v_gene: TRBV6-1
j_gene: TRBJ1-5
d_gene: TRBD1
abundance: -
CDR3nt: TGTGCCAGCAGTGACGATACAGGGGGCGGCCAGCCCCAGCATTTT
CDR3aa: CASSDDTGGGQPQHF

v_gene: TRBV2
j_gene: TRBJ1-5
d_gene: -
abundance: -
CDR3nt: TGTGCCAGCAGTGAAAGCAGGGGACATCAGCCCCAGCATTTT
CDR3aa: CASSESRGHQPQHF

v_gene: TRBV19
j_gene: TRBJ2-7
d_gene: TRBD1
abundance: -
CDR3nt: TGTGCCAGTAGTCCCGGGACAGATTACGAGCAGTACTTC
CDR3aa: CASSPGTDYEQYF

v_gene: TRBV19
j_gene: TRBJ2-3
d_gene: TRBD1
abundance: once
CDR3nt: TGTGCCAGTAGTATAGATCGACGCGCTGGGTCCGGGACAGGTGGAGATACGCAGTATTTT
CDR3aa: CASSIDRRAGSGTGGDTQYF

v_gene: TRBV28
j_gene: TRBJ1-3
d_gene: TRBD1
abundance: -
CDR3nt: TGTGCCAGCAGTTCAGGGGGCGCTGGAAACACCATATATTTT
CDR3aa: CASSSGGAGNTIYF

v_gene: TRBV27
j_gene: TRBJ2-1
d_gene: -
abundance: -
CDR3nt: TGTGCCAGCAGGGAAGGAGCGGGTAACAATGAGCAGTTCTTC
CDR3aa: CASREGAGNNEQFF

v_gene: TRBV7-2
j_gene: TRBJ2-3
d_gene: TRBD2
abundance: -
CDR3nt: TGTGCCAGCAGCAAGACGCGCGCGGGAGGGAGCACAGATACGCAGTATTTT
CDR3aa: CASSKTRAGGSTDTQYF

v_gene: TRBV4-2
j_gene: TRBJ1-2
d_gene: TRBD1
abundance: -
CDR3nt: TGTGCCAGCAGCCTGGGTGAGGGGGCGGATGGCTACACCTTC
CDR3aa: CASSLGEGADGYTF

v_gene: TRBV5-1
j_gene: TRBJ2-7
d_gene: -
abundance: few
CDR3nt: TGCGCCAGCCGATTTGACAGCGACTCCTACGAGCAGTACTTC
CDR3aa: CASRFDSDSYEQYF

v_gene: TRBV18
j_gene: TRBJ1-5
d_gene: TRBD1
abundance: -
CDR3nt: TGTGCCAGCTCACCATGGGACAGAGATAGCAATCAGCCCCAGCATTTT
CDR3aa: CASSPWDRDSNQPQHF

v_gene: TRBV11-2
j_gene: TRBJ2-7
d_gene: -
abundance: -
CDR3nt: TGTGCCAGCAGCTTAGCCTCCTCGGACAGTGCCTACGAGCAGTACTTC
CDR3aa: CASSLASSDSAYEQYF

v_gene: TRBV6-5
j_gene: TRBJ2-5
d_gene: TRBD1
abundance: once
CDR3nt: TGTGCCAGCAGATCAACAGGGGGCGGGGAGACCCAGTACTTC
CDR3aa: CASRSTGGGETQYF

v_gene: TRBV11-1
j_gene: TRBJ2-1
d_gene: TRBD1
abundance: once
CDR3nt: TGTGCCAGCAGCTTAGCTCAAAGTAACAGGGGGGTCTACAATGAGCAGTTCTTC
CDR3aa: CASSLAQSNRGVYNEQFF

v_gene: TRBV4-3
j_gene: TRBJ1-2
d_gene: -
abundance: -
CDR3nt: TGCGCCAGCAGCCAGACAAACAGGGAACACTATGGCTACACCTTC
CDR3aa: CASSQTNREHYGYTF

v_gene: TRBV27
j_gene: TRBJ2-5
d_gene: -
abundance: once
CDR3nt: TGTGCCAGCAGTTCCCATGGGGTCGGGAAGACCCAGTACTTC
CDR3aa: CASSSHGVGKTQYF

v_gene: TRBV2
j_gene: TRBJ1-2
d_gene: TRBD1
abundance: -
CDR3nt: TGTGCCAGCAGCGGACAGGGAGCTAACTATGGCTACACCTTC
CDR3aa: CASSGQGANYGYTF

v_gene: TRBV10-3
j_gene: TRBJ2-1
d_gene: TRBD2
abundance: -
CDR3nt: TGTGCCATCAGTGAGTCGTCTAGCGGGAGACTCTATGAGCAGTTCTTC
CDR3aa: CAISESSSGRLYEQFF

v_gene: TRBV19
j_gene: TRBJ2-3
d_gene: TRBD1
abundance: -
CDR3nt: TGTGCCAGTAGTACAGGGACAGGGGGCGCAGATACGCAGTATTTT
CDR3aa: CASSTGTGGADTQYF

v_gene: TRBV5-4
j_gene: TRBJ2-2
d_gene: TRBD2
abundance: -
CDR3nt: TGTGCCAGCAGCTTTGCGGGGGCCGGGGAGCTGTTTTTT
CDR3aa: CASSFAGAGELFF

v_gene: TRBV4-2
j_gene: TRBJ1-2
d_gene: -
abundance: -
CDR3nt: TGTGCCAGCACCCTACAGGGTAACTATGGCTACACCTTC
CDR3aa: CASTLQGNYGYTF

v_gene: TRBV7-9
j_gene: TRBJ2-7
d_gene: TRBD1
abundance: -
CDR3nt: TGTGCCAGCAGCACCGACAGGGGGTGGTTCGAGCAGTACTTC
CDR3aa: CASSTDRGWFEQYF

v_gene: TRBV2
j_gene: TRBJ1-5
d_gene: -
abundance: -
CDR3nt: TGTGCCAGCAGTGAAGCGCGCAGGGATCAGCCCCAGCATTTT
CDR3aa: CASSEARRDQPQHF

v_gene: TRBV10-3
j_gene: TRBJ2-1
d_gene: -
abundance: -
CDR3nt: TGTGCCATCAGTGTAGTGGAGTACAATGAGCAGTTCTTC
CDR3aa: CAISVVEYNEQFF

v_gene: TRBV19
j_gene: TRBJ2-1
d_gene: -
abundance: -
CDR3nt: TGTGCCAGTAGTACAGGGAGGATGGACAATGAGCAGTTCTTC
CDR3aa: CASSTGRMDNEQFF

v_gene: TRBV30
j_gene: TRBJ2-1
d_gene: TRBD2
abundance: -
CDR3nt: TGTGCCTGGGGGACTAGCATAAGTAAGCAGTTCTTC
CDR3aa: CAWGTSISKQFF

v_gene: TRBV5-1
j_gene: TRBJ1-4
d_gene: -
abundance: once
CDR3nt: TGCGCCAGCAGCTTTGGACAGATATCTGGTGAAAAACTGTTTTTT
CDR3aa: CASSFGQISGEKLFF

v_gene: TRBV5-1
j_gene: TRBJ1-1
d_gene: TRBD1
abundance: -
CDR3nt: TGCGCCAGCAGGACAGGGATGAACGCTGAAGCTTTCTTT
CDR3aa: CASRTGMNAEAFF

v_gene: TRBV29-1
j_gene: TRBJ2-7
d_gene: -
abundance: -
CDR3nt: TGCAGCGTTTCCGACGGGGATTACGAGCAGTACTTC
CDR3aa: CSVSDGDYEQYF

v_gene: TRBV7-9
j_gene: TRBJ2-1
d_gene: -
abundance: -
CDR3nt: TGTGCCAGCAGCTTAAGGGCCCAACCGGGATTCCATGAGCAGTTCTTC
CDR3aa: CASSLRAQPGFHEQFF

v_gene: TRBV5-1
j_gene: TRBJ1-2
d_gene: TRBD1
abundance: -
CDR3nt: TGCGCCAGCAGCTACGGACAGGACTATGGCTACACCTTC
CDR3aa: CASSYGQDYGYTF

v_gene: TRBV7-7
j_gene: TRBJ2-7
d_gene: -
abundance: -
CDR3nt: TGTGCCAGCAGCTTAGGGACACTCTACGAGCAGTACTTC
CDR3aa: CASSLGTLYEQYF